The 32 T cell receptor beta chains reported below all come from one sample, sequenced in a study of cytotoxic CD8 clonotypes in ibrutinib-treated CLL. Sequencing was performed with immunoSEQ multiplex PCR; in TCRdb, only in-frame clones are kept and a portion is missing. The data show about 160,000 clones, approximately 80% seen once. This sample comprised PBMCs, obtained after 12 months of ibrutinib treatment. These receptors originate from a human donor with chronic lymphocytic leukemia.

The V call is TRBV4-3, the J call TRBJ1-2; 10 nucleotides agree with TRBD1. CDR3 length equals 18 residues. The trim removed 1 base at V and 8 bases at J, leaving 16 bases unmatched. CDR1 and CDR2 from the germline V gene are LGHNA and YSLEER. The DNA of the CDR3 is TGCGCCAGCAGCCAAGCCCGGGACAGGGGTTTTACGTTACGAGGCTACACCTTC. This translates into CASSQARDRGFTLRGYTF.

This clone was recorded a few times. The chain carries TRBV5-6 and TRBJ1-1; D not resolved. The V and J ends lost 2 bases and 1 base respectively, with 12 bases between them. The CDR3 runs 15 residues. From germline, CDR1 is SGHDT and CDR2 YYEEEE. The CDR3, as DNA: TGTGCCAGCAGCTTTGGCCGGGAAGGGAACACTGAAGCTTTCTTT. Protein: CASSFGREGNTEAFF.

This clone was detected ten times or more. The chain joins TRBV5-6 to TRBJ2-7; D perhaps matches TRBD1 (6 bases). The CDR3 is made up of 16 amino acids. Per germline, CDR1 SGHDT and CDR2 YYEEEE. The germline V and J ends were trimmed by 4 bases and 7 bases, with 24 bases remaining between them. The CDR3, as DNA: TGTGCCAGCAGCCTCCTCGCGTTAAAGGGGGAAGGTGAGCAGTACTTC. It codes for CASSLLALKGEGEQYF. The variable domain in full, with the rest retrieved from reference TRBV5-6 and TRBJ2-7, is DAGVTQSPTHLIKTRGQQVTLRCSPKSGHDTVSWYQQALGQGPQFIFQYYEEEERQRGNFPDRFSGHQFPNYSSELNVNALLLGDSALYLCASSLLALKGEGEQYFGPGTRLTVT.

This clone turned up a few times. This CDR3 is CASKGGRSTDTQYF. The CDR3 nucleotides are TGTGCCAGTAAAGGCGGGAGAAGCACAGATACGCAGTATTTT. The chain employs TRBV19 and TRBJ2-3, with 7 bases that match TRBD2. J gave up 0 bases and V 7 bases, and 4 bases lay outside the gene matches. CDR3 length: 14 residues. CDR1 LNHDA and CDR2 SQIVND come from the germline V gene (reference sequence).

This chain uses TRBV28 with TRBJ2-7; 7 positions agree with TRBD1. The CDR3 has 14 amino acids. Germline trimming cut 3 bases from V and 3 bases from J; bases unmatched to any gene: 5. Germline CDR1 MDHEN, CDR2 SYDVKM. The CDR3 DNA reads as TGTGCCAGCAGTTTCCAGGACAGGTACTACGAGCAGTACTTC. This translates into CASSFQDRYYEQYF.

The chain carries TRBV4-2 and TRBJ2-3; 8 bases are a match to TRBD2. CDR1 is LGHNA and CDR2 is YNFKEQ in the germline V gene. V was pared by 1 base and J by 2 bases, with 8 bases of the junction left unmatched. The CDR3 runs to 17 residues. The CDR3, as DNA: TGTGCCAGCAGCCAAGGGGGAGCGGGAGTAGCCACAGATACGCAGTATTTT. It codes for CASSQGGAGVATDTQYF.

Written as DNA, the CDR3 is TGTGCCAGCAGCTTGGACAAGAGCTCCTACAATGAGCAGTTCTTC. It is translated as CASSLDKSSYNEQFF. V gene TRBV5-4 combines with J gene TRBJ2-1, with D unclear. The CDR3 extends over 15 amino acids. The V end was cut by 0 bases, the J end by 0 bases, with 7 bases between. Per germline, CDR1 SGHNT and CDR2 YYREEE (reference sequence).

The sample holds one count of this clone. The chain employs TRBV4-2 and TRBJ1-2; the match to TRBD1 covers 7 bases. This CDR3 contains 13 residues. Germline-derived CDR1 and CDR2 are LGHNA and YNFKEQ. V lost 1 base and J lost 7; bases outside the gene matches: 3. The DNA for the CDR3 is TGTGCCAGCAGCCAAGCACAGGGGACTGGCTACACCTTC. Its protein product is CASSQAQGTGYTF.

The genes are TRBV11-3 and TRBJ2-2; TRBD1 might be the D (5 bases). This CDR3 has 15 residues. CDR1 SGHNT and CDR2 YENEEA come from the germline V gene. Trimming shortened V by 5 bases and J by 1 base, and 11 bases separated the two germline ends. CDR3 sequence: CASSVGAVNTGELFF. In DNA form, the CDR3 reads TGTGCCAGCAGCGTTGGGGCGGTGAACACCGGGGAGCTGTTTTTT.

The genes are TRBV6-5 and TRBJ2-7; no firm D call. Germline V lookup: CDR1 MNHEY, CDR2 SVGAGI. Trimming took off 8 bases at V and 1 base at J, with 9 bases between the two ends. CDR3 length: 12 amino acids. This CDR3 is CASGSQSYEQYF. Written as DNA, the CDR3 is TGTGCCAGCGGCTCCCAATCCTACGAGCAGTACTTC.

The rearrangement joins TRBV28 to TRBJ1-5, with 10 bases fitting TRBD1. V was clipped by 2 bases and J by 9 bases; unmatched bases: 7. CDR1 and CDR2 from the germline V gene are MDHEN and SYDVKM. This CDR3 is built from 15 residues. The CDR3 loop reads CASSLGGTGDRPQHF. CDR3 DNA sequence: TGTGCCAGCAGTTTAGGTGGGACAGGGGACCGGCCCCAGCATTTT.

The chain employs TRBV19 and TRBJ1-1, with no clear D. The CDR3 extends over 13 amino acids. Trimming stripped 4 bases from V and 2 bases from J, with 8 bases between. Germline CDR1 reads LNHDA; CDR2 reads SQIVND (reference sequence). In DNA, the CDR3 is TGTGCCAGTAGTAGGGAAATCAACACTGAAGCTTTCTTT. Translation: CASSREINTEAFF.

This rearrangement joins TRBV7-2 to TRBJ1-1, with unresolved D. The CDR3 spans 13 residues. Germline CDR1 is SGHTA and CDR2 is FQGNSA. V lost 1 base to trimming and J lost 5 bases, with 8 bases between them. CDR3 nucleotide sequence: TGTGCCAGCAGCTTAGAGCGGAGAACTGAAGCTTTCTTT. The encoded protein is CASSLERRTEAFF.

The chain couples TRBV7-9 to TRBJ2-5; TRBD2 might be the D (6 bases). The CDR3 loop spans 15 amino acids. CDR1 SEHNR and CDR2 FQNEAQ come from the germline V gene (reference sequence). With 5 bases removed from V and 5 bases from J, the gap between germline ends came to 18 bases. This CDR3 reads CASSEAQGRGETQYF. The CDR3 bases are TGTGCCAGCAGCGAAGCGCAGGGCCGGGGGGAGACCCAGTACTTC.

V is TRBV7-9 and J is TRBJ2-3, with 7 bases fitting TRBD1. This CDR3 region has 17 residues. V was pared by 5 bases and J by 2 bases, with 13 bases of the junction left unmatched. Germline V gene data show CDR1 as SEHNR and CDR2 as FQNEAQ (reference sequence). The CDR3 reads CASSRGGTVSYTDTQYF. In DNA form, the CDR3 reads TGTGCCAGCAGCCGAGGGGGCACGGTCTCCTACACAGATACGCAGTATTTT.

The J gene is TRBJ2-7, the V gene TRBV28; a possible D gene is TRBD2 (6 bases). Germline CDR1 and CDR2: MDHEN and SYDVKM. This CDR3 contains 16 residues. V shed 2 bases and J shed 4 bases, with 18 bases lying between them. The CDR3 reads CASSLGEGLGWYEQYF. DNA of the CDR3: TGTGCCAGCAGTTTAGGAGAGGGACTCGGGTGGTACGAGCAGTACTTC.

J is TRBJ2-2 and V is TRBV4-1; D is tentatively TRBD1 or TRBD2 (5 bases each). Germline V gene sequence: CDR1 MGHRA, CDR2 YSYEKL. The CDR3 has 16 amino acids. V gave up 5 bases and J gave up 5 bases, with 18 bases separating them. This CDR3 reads CASSSLGTGTTGELFF. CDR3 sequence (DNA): TGCGCCAGCAGCTCACTTGGAACGGGGACGACCGGGGAGCTGTTTTTT.

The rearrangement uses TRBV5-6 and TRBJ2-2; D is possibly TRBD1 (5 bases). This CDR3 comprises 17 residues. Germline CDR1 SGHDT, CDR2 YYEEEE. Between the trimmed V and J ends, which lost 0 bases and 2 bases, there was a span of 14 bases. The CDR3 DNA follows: TGTGCCAGCAGCTTGGCAGTCGTCAGGGCCAACACCGGGGAGCTGTTTTTT. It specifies CASSLAVVRANTGELFF.

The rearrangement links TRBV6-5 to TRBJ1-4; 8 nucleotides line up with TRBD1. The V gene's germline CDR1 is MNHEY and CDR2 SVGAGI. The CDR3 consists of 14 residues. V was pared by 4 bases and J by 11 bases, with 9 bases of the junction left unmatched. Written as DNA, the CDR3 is TGTGCCAGCAGTTCTGACTCAAACAGGGGGAAACTGTTTTTT. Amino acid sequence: CASSSDSNRGKLFF.

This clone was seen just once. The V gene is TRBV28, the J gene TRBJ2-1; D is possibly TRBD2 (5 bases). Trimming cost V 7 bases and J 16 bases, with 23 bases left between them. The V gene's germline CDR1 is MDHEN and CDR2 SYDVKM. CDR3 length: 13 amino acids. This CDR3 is CASTTVSAFKAFF. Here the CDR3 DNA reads TGTGCCAGCACCACCGTTAGCGCCTTCAAGGCATTCTTC.

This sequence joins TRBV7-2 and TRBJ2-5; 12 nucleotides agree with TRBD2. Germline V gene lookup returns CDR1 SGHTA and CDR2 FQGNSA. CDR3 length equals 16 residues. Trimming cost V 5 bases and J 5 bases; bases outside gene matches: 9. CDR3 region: CASSLRLAGVRETQYF. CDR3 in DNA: TGTGCCAGCAGCCTCCGACTAGCGGGAGTTAGGGAGACCCAGTACTTC.

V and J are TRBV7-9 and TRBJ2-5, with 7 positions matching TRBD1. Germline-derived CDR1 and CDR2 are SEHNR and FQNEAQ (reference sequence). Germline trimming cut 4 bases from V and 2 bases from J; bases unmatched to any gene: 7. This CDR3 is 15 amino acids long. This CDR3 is CASSSGDRTQETQYF. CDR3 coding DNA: TGTGCCAGCAGCTCCGGGGACAGAACGCAAGAGACCCAGTACTTC. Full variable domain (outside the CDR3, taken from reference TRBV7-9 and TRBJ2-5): DTGVSQNPRHKITKRGQNVTFRCDPISEHNRLYWYRQTLGQGPEFLTYFQNEAQLEKSRLLSDRFSAERPKGSFSTLEIQRTEQGDSAMYLCASSSGDRTQETQYFGPGTRLLVL.

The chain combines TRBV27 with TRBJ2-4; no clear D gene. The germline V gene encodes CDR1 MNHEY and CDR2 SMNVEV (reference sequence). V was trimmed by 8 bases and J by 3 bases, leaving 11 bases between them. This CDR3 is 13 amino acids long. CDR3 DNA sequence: TGTGCCAGCCGTGATGGCAACAAAAACATTCAGTACTTC. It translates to CASRDGNKNIQYF.

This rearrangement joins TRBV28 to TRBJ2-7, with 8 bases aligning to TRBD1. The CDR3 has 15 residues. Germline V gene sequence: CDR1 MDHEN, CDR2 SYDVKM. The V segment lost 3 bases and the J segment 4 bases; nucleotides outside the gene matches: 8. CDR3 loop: CASSFYQGAAYEQYF. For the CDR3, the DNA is TGTGCCAGCAGTTTCTACCAGGGGGCGGCGTACGAGCAGTACTTC.

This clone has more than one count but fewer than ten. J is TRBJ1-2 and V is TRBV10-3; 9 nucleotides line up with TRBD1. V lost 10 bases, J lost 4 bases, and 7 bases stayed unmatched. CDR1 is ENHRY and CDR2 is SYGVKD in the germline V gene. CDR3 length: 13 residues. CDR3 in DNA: TGTGCCAGCCTGACAGGGGGGGGCTATGGCTACACCTTC. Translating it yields CASLTGGGYGYTF.

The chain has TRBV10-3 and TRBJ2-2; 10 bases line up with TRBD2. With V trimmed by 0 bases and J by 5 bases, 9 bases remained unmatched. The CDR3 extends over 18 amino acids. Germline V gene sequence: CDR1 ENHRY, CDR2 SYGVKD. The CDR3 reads CAISESLSSGRYTGELFF. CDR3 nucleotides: TGTGCCATCAGTGAGTCTCTCTCTAGCGGGAGATATACCGGGGAGCTGTTTTTT.

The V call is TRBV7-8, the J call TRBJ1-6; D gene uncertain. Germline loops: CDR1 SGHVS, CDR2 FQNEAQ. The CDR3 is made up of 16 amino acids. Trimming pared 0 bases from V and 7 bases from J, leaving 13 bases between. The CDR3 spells CASSLAGPQNNSPLHF. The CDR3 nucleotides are TGTGCCAGCAGCTTAGCAGGGCCCCAGAACAATTCACCCCTCCACTTT. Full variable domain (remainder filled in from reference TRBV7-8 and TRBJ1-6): GAGVSQSPRYKVAKRGQDVALRCDPISGHVSLFWYQQALGQGPEFLTYFQNEAQLDKSGLPSDRFFAERPEGSVSTLKIQRTQQEDSAVYLCASSLAGPQNNSPLHFGNGTRLTVT.

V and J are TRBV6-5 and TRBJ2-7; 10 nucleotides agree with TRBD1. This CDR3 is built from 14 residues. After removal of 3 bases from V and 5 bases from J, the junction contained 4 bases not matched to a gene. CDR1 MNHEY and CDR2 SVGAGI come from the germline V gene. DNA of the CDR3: TGTGCCAGCAGTTATTCCGGGACAGGGGACGAGCAGTACTTC. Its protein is CASSYSGTGDEQYF.

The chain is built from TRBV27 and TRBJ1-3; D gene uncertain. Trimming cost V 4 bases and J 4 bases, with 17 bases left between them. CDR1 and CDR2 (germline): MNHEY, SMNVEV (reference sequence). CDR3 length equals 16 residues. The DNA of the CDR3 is TGTGCCAGCAGTTCCCCTTCTGGAGAAGGCGGAAACACCATATATTTT. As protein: CASSSPSGEGGNTIYF.

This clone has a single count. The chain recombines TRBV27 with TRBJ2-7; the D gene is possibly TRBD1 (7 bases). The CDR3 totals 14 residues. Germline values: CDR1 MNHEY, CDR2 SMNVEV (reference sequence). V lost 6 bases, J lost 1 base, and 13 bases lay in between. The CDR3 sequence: CASRQGGWSYEQYF. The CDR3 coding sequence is TGTGCCAGCAGGCAGGGGGGTTGGTCCTACGAGCAGTACTTC.

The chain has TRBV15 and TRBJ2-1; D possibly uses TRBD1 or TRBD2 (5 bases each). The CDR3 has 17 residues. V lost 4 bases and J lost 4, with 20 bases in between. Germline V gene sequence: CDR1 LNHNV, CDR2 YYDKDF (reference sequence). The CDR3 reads CATSNQPSRDLYNEQFF. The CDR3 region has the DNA TGTGCCACCAGCAACCAACCGTCCCGGGACCTTTACAATGAGCAGTTCTTC. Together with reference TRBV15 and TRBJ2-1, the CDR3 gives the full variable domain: DAMVIQNPRYQVTQFGKPVTLSCSQTLNHNVMYWYQQKSSQAPKLLFHYYDKDFNNEADTPDNFQSRRPNTSFCFLDIRSPGLGDTAMYLCATSNQPSRDLYNEQFFGPGTRLTVL.

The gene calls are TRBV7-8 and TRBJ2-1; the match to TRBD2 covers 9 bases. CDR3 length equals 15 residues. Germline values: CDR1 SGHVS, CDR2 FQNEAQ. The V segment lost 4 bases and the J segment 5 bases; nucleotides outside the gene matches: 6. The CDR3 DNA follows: TGTGCCAGCAGCTGGGTAGCGGGAGTAGACAATGAGCAGTTCTTC. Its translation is CASSWVAGVDNEQFF.